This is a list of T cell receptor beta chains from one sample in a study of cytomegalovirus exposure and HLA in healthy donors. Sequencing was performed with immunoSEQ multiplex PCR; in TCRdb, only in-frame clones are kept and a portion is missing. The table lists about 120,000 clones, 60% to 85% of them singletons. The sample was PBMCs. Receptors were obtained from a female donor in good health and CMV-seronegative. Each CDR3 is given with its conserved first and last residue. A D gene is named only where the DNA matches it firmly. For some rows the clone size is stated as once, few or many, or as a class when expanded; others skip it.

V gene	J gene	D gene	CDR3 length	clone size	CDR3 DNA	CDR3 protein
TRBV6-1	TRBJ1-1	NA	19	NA	TGTGCCAGCAGTGAAGAAGGTGCTTGGGCAGCCTCAATGAACACTGAAGCTTTCTTT	CASSEEGAWAASMNTEAFF
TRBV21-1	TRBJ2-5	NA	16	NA	TGTGCCAGCAGTCCCGGGACTAGCGGATCTCAAGAGACCCAGTACTTC	CASSPGTSGSQETQYF
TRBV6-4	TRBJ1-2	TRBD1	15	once	TGTGCGAGCCGTAAGACTGCCGGGACAGGGGGCTACTACACCTTC	CASRKTAGTGGYYTF
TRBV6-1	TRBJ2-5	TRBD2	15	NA	TGTGCCAGCAGGCAACTAGCGGGGGGGGTAATGGCCCAGTACTTC	CASRQLAGGVMAQYF
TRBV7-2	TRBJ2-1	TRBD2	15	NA	TGTGCCAGCAGCTTAGCGGGTAGCGGGTCGAATGAGCAGTTCTTC	CASSLAGSGSNEQFF
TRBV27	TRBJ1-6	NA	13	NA	TGTGCCAGCAGCATTGGTGTCAGATCACCCCTCCACTTT	CASSIGVRSPLHF
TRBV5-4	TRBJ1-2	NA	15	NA	TGTGCCAGCAGGGATGTCGATCCGACAGTCTATGGCTACACCTTC	CASRDVDPTVYGYTF
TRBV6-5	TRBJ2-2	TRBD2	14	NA	TGTGCCAGTATTCGGGGGGGCCTAGGGGGGGAGCTGTTTTTT	CASIRGGLGGELFF
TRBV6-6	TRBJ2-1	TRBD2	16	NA	TGTGCCAGCATCCCCGGGATAGCGGGGGATAACAATGAGCAGTTCTTC	CASIPGIAGDNNEQFF
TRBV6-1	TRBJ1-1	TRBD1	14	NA	TGTGCCAGCAGTGGGGACAGGGGAGTGACTGAAGCTTTCTTT	CASSGDRGVTEAFF
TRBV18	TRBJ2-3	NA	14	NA	TGTGCCAGCTCACCGAAGACTCTCACAGATACGCAGTATTTT	CASSPKTLTDTQYF
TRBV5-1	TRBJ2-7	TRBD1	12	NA	TGCGCCAGCAGCTTAGGGGGCGGCGAGCAGTACTTC	CASSLGGGEQYF
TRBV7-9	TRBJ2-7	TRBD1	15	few	TGTGCCAGCAGCAGTCCCGGGACAGGGCGCTACGAGCAGTACTTC	CASSSPGTGRYEQYF
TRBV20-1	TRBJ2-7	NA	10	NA	TGCAGTGCCCAGTCCTACGAGCAGTACTTC	CSAQSYEQYF
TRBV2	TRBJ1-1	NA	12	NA	TGTGCCACCAACCCGGGAAACACTGAAGCTTTCTTT	CATNPGNTEAFF
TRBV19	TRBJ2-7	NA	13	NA	TGTGCCAGTAGTCCTCGGACTGCGCGGGAGCAGTACTTC	CASSPRTAREQYF
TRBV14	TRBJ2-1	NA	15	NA	TGTGCCAGCAGCCAAGTTGCCGGCTCCTACAATGAGCAGTTCTTC	CASSQVAGSYNEQFF
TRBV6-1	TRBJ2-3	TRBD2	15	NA	TGTGCCAGCAGGCCCCTAGCGGGGGGCACAGATACGCAGTATTTT	CASRPLAGGTDTQYF
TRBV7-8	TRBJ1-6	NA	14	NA	TGTGCCAGCAGCCGCGACAGGCTTAATTCACCCCTCCACTTT	CASSRDRLNSPLHF
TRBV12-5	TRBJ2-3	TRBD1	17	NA	TGTGCTAGTGGTTTAGCCTGGACAGGGAAGTATACAGATACACAGTATTTT	CASGLAWTGKYTDTQYF
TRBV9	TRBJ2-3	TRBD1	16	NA	TGTGCCAGCAGCCTCGGGACACAGGGGAGCACAGATACGCAGTATTTT	CASSLGTQGSTDTQYF
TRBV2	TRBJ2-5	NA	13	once	TGTGCCAGCAGTAAGGAGGGGCCAGAGACCCAGTACTTC	CASSKEGPETQYF
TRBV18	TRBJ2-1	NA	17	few	TGTGCCAGCTCATCTCGACAGGCCTTGAGCTCCTACAATGAGCAGTTCTTC	CASSSRQALSSYNEQFF
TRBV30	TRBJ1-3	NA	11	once	TGTGCCTGGGGGGAGGGCTTCACCATATATTTT	CAWGEGFTIYF
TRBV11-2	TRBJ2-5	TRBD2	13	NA	TGTGCCAGCAGGGTTGGACTAGCGGGGACCCAGTACTTC	CASRVGLAGTQYF
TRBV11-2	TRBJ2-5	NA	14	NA	TGTGCCAGCAGCGCCACGGGAGCCGGAGAGACCCAGTACTTC	CASSATGAGETQYF
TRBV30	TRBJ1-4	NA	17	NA	TGTGCCTGGACATCTCGCGGTTTCAGGAACACGGGAGAAAAACTGTTTTTT	CAWTSRGFRNTGEKLFF
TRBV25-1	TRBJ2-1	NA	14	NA	TGTGCCAGCGGACCCGCGGGGAGTTACAATGAGCAGTTCTTC	CASGPAGSYNEQFF
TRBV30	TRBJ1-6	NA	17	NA	TGTGCCTGGTGGTCGCGGCTTCAGGGCGGTCGTAATTCACCCCTCCACTTT	CAWWSRLQGGRNSPLHF
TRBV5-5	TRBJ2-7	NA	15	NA	TGTGCCAGCAGCTTGCATAGAGAGGGAGGTTACGAGCAGTACTTC	CASSLHREGGYEQYF
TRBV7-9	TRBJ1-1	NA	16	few	TGTGCCAGCAGCTTCTCGGTTGGTTCAGGTACTACTGAAGCTTTCTTT	CASSFSVGSGTTEAFF
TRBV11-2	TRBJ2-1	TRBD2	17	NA	TGTGCCAGCAGCTCGGCTTGGGGGGGAAGCTCCTACAATGAGCAGTTCTTC	CASSSAWGGSSYNEQFF
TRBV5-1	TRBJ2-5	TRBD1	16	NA	TGCGCCAGCAGCCCCGCCCCCGGGACAGATCAAGAGACCCAGTACTTC	CASSPAPGTDQETQYF
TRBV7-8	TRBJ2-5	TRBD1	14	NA	TGTGCCAGCAGCGGACAGGGATTCCTGGAGACCCAGTACTTC	CASSGQGFLETQYF
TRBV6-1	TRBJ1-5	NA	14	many	TGTGCCAGCACCACGACGGGTGGCTATCAGCCCCAGCATTTT	CASTTTGGYQPQHF
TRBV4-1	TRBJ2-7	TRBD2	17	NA	TGCGCCAGCAGCCAAGCAAGTCTAGCGGGGGGTACTTACGAGCAGTACTTC	CASSQASLAGGTYEQYF
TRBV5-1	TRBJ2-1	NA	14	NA	TGCGCCAGCAGCTTTCTATTAGCAGACAATGAGCAGTTCTTC	CASSFLLADNEQFF